This entry is about one T cell receptor (beta chain). The cohort comprised adults aged 18 to 89 years residing in 24 US areas. Trimming cost V 5 bases and J 10 bases, with 17 bases left between them. This CDR3 comprises 13 residues. Germline CDR1 is SEHNR and CDR2 is FQNEAQ (reference sequence). The sample comes from a study of blood T cell repertoires in COVID-19. Study-level background: The analysed material was cDNA or gDNA that came from T cells, B-cell-depleted T cells, or PBMCs.

Assay used: immunoSEQ multiplex PCR; TCRdb lists only in-frame clones, some missing. The sample lists some 200,000 clones, about 90% occurring once. The sample consisted of PBMCs or T cells enriched from blood (not recorded which). V gene TRBV7-9 combines with J gene TRBJ2-5, with TRBD1 as a possible D gene (5 bases). The receptor was derived from a woman under 30 who had recovered from COVID-19. CDR3 in DNA: TGTGCCAGCAGCCGCGGTCAAGGGGATAACCAGTACTTC. It specifies CASSRGQGDNQYF. The complete variable domain, with remaining parts taken from reference TRBV7-9 and TRBJ2-5, reads DTGVSQNPRHKITKRGQNVTFRCDPISEHNRLYWYRQTLGQGPEFLTYFQNEAQLEKSRLLSDRFSAERPKGSFSTLEIQRTEQGDSAMYLCASSRGQGDNQYFGPGTRLLVL.